Presented here are 18 T cell receptor beta chains from one specimen sequenced in a study of low-dose radiotherapy and immunotherapy resistance in tumors. Gene-specific TRAV and TRBV primers were used for first-strand cDNA, covering alpha and beta chains. The PCR that amplified TCRs ran for around 22 cycles, relying on a constant-region primer and a V-primer adapter. TCRdb re-called the reads through MiXCR, storing one row per CDR3 protein. The profile covers some 10,000 distinct CDR3 sequences, with roughly 80% appearing a single time and approximately 1.3% taken by the ten largest. All receptors come from a human donor with advanced metastatic prostate, ovarian, gallbladder or colorectal cancer (not recorded which). This table probably holds off-target reads from a library built for another chain.

This chain uses TRBV2 with TRBJ2-2; D is possibly TRBD1 or TRBD2 (5 bases each). This CDR3 comprises 16 residues. The V gene's germline CDR1 is SNHLY and CDR2 FYNNEI. V was clipped by 3 bases and J by 6 bases, with 17 bases between them. The CDR3 protein is CASSEGLFRGPGELFF. The CDR3 DNA is TGTGCCAGCAGTGAGGGCCTCTTTAGGGGACCCGGGGAGCTGTTTTTT.

CDR3 amino acids: CASSHGQSGANVLTF. DNA for the CDR3: TGTGCCAGCAGCCACGGACAGTCTGGGGCCAACGTCCTGACTTTC. The rearrangement links TRBV9 to TRBJ2-6, with TRBD1 as a possible D gene (6 bases). The CDR3 length is 15 residues. V shed 4 bases and J shed 1 base, with 9 bases lying between them. CDR1 and CDR2 from the germline V gene are SGDLS and YYNGEE.

The chain joins TRBV20-1 to TRBJ2-7, with a weak D call TRBD1 (5 bases). There are 14 residues in the CDR3. Trimming left V 0 bases short and J 9 bases short, with 18 bases between. The V gene's germline CDR1 is DFQATT and CDR2 SNEGSKA (reference sequence). CDR3 sequence: CSARDQRGTVPQYF. For the CDR3, the DNA is TGCAGTGCTAGAGATCAAAGGGGAACGGTTCCGCAGTACTTC.

The chain is built from TRBV5-1 and TRBJ2-1, with 8 positions matching TRBD2. After removal of 0 bases from V and 10 bases from J, the junction contained 12 bases not matched to a gene. Germline CDR1 is SGHRS and CDR2 is YFSETQ. The CDR3 length is 16 residues. The DNA for the CDR3 is TGCGCCAGCAGCTTGGAAGCCGGGAGGGCGGACGGCGAGCAGTTCTTC. It codes for CASSLEAGRADGEQFF. The variable domain in full, completed from reference TRBV5-1 and TRBJ2-1, reads KAGVTQTPRYLIKTRGQQVTLSCSPISGHRSVSWYQQTPGQGLQFLFEYFSETQRNKGNFPGRFSGRQFSNSRSEMNVSTLELGDSALYLCASSLEAGRADGEQFFGPGTRLTVL.

The chain couples TRBV12-5 to TRBJ2-1, with TRBD2 matching over 8 bases. CDR1 LGHNT and CDR2 FRNRAP come from the germline V gene. This CDR3 contains 17 residues. V shed 4 bases and J 3 bases; nucleotides not matched to a gene: 11. The CDR3 region is CASGSPPAAGVYNEQFF. The CDR3 DNA is TGTGCTAGTGGTTCGCCCCCGGCAGCGGGAGTCTACAATGAGCAGTTCTTC. Variable domain in full (rest from reference TRBV12-5 and TRBJ2-1): DARVTQTPRHKVTEMGQEVTMRCQPILGHNTVFWYRQTMMQGLELLAYFRNRAPLDDSGMPKDRFSAEMPDATLATLKIQPSEPRDSAVYFCASGSPPAAGVYNEQFFGPGTRLTVL.

This chain links TRBV28 with TRBJ2-3; D not resolved. The length of the CDR3 is 12 residues. Germline V CDR1 and CDR2: MDHEN, SYDVKM. V gave up 1 base and J gave up 7 bases, with 6 bases separating them. CDR3 loop: CASSLYLYTQYF. The CDR3 coding sequence is TGTGCCAGCAGTTTATACCTGTATACGCAGTATTTT.

The chain employs TRBV18 and TRBJ2-1; D possibly uses TRBD1 or TRBD2 (6 bases each). From germline, CDR1 is KGHSH and CDR2 LQKENI. The CDR3 length is 14 residues. The V and J ends lost 3 bases and 6 bases respectively, with 12 bases between them. The CDR3 region has the DNA TGTGCCAGCTCACCTCGACTAGGGGGCAATGAGCAGTTCTTC. It yields the protein CASSPRLGGNEQFF.

The gene calls are TRBV13 and TRBJ2-3; no reliable D call. Germline V CDR1 and CDR2: PRHDT, FYEKMQ (reference sequence). The CDR3 extends over 12 amino acids. With 6 bases removed from V and 3 bases from J, the gap between germline ends came to 7 bases. DNA for the CDR3: TGTGCCAGCAGTCCCGATACAGATACGCAGTATTTT. Translated: CASSPDTDTQYF.

The rearrangement links TRBV29-1 to TRBJ1-2; D is unresolved. Germline assignment: CDR1 SQVTM and CDR2 ANQGSEA. V was trimmed by 0 bases and J by 1 base, leaving 6 bases between them. The CDR3 loop spans 13 amino acids. DNA for the CDR3: TGCAGCGTTGAAGATCTAGTTAACTATGGCTACACCTTC. Translating it yields CSVEDLVNYGYTF.

The CDR3 DNA sequence: TGTGCCAGCAGTGGACGACAGGGGGGGTCCGAGCAGTACTTC. It specifies CASSGRQGGSEQYF. The chain employs TRBV12-3 or TRBV12-4 and TRBJ2-7; 9 bases line up with TRBD1. CDR3 length: 14 residues. The V segment lost 5 bases and the J segment 6 bases; nucleotides outside the gene matches: 8.

This clonotype has a handful of counts. This chain links TRBV2 with TRBJ2-7; 7 bases align to TRBD1. The J segment lost 5 bases and the V segment lost 7 bases, leaving 11 bases of the junction unmatched. The germline gives CDR1 SNHLY, CDR2 FYNNEI. The length of the CDR3 is 14 residues. The CDR3 nucleotides read TGTGCCAGCAAAAAGGGACAGATGGTGGACGAGCAGTACTTC. As protein: CASKKGQMVDEQYF.

J is TRBJ2-4 and V is TRBV4-2; 9 nucleotides agree with TRBD1. The CDR3 is 16 amino acids. Losses at the gene ends were 1 base for V and 0 bases for J; bases not matched to a gene: 1. Germline CDR1 and CDR2: LGHNA and YNFKEQ. This CDR3 is CASSQADRGAKNIQYF. CDR3 coding DNA: TGTGCCAGCAGCCAAGCGGACAGGGGAGCCAAAAACATTCAGTACTTC.

The chain has TRBV6-5 and TRBJ2-7; no clear D gene. The CDR3 is 12 amino acids. Trimming pared 4 bases from V and 0 bases from J, leaving 4 bases between. Germline CDR1 and CDR2: MNHEY and SVGAGI. In nucleotides, the CDR3 is TGTGCCAGCAGTTCTATCTCCTACGAGCAGTACTTC. The encoded protein is CASSSISYEQYF.

This chain connects TRBV12-3 or TRBV12-4 to TRBJ1-1; the D is unclear. The CDR3 spans 14 residues. Trimming removed 6 bases at V and 0 bases at J, with 11 bases between. CDR3 protein: CASRIGRMNTEAFF. CDR3 DNA sequence: TGTGCCAGCAGGATTGGACGGATGAACACTGAAGCTTTCTTT.

About this clonotype itself: The junction departs from germline at one end; a sequencing error may be responsible. The genes are TRBV3-1 and TRBJ2-7, with D perhaps matching TRBD2 (7 bases). The germline CDR1 and CDR2 sequences are LGHDT and YNNKEL (reference sequence). The CDR3 is made up of 14 amino acids. CDR3 in DNA: TGTGCCAGCAGCAAAGAGGGGGGGCCTTACGAGCAGTACTTC. Protein sequence: CASSKEGGPYEQYF.

V and J are TRBV28 and TRBJ2-3, with TRBD1 matching 9 bases. J was trimmed by 4 bases and V by 6 bases; bases with no gene match: 14. From germline, CDR1 is MDHEN and CDR2 SYDVKM. The CDR3 contains 17 residues. The CDR3 DNA reads TGTGCCAGCAGGGAATTGGCCGGGACAGGGTATGCAGATACGCAGTATTTT. Translating it yields CASRELAGTGYADTQYF.

The chain combines TRBV29-1 with TRBJ1-6; the match to TRBD1 covers 7 bases. The CDR3 contains 13 residues. Germline V gives CDR1 SQVTM, CDR2 ANQGSEA. The J segment lost 7 bases and the V segment lost 7 bases, leaving 7 bases of the junction unmatched. The CDR3 DNA reads TGCAGCGCCGGGGACAGCTCAAATTCACCCCTCCACTTT. Encoded protein: CSAGDSSNSPLHF.

The J gene is TRBJ1-2, the V gene TRBV5-4; 8 positions match TRBD1. The CDR3 sequence is 15 residues long. The V gene's germline CDR1 is SGHNT and CDR2 YYREEE (reference sequence). The V and J ends lost 0 bases and 11 bases, in that order; junction bases with no gene match: 12. As DNA, the CDR3 is TGTGCCAGCAGCTTGGGAACCGGGACAGGATCCTTGTACACCTTC. Its translation is CASSLGTGTGSLYTF.